This TCR beta chain stems from a study of shared clonotypes between healthy human individuals. Study background: A couple of female and a few male donors aged 18 to 49 were enrolled.

CDR1 SGHAT and CDR2 FQNNGV come from the germline V gene. The CDR3 has 14 residues. V lost 1 base to trimming and J lost 6 bases; unmatched junction nucleotides: 4. Here immunoSEQ multiplex PCR was the method, and the copy in TCRdb shows in-frame clones only, minus some. This sample has approximately 500,000 clones, with roughly 80% found just once. This clone was seen at least ten times. This same CDR3 is encoded by further DNA sequences in the sample. Source material: PBMCs. This chain links TRBV11-2 with TRBJ1-1; the match to TRBD1 covers 8 bases. This receptor was taken from a woman aged 35 to 49 in good health. Some clones in this sample may be carry-over from other donors' samples. The CDR3 loop reads CASSLVSQGAEAFF. DNA for the CDR3: TGTGCCAGCAGCTTAGTCTCACAGGGGGCTGAAGCTTTCTTT.